Described below is a single TCR beta chain sequence and its context. Its specificity is unknown. The data belong to a study of cytomegalovirus exposure and HLA in healthy donors. The CDR3 covers 14 residues. Germline V gives CDR1 SEHNR, CDR2 FQNEAQ (reference sequence). The V segment lost 0 bases and the J segment 9 bases; nucleotides outside the gene matches: 2. It was with 60 Vbeta and 13 Jbeta primers that the PCR ran. Assay: immunoSEQ multiplex PCR; the TCRdb copy retains only in-frame clones and omits some. The sample shows 150,000 to 200,000 clones, about 77% of them seen only once. Study-level findings and limits: Researchers reported in a later analysis that a missense DCLRE1C variant was tied to TCR beta V- and J-gene trimming. Later, an analysis showed that TCR beta chains associated with HLA were more clonally expanded than others that were equally common. The classifier, whose performance was assessed in both the original and validation cohorts, reportedly diagnosed cytomegalovirus status with high specificity and sensitivity. Cytomegalovirus-associated status was assigned to approximately 160 TCR beta chains.

The chain has TRBV7-9 and TRBJ1-6; 7 bases map to TRBD1. The receptor was derived from a male donor in good health and CMV-seropositive. Sequencing was performed on PBMCs. For the CDR3, the DNA is TGTGCCAGCAGCTTAGCGAACAGGGGTTCACCCCTCCACTTT. Amino acids: CASSLANRGSPLHF.